This T cell receptor beta chain comes out of a study of cytomegalovirus exposure and HLA in healthy donors. Study-wide points: TCR beta V segments were, for the most part, productive about 87% or about 30% of the time in an earlier analysis.

In the PCR, 60 Vbeta and 13 Jbeta primers were used. Produced via immunoSEQ multiplex PCR; TCRdb's table is partial and in-frame only. Of roughly 150,000 clones in the sample, more than 60% were seen once. This CDR3 spans 16 amino acids. Per the germline V gene, CDR1 is MDHEN and CDR2 is SYDVKM. With 5 bases removed from V and 3 bases from J, the gap between germline ends came to 20 bases. Concerning this clone itself: As yet, its antigen is unknown.

This TCR was sampled from a young man in good health and CMV-seropositive. The chain links TRBV28 to TRBJ2-7, with D tentatively TRBD1 (5 bases). Sequencing was carried out using PBMCs. The CDR3 loop is CASSGHRSRNLYEQYF. The CDR3 DNA reads TGTGCCAGCAGTGGACATCGGTCCAGGAACCTCTACGAGCAGTACTTC.